Listed here is a single T cell receptor (beta chain). One junction end disagrees with the germline gene, perhaps due to a read error. The same CDR3 also results from other DNA sequences found in this sample. The data derive from a study of blood T cell repertoires in COVID-19. The wider study: The cDNA or gDNA used as material had been derived from T cells, B-cell-depleted T cells, or PBMCs.

Per the original methods: Amplification of reference gene primers provided the estimated nucleated cell counts. Only in-frame clones appear in the TCRdb table, and some are missing; sequencing was by immunoSEQ multiplex PCR. V and J calls and clone size are given by that table; D and trimming were obtained from the DNA. Of some 46,000 clones in the sample, approximately 90% are singletons; the top ten hold approximately 15%. The length of the CDR3 is 13 residues. Germline CDR1 is MGHDK and CDR2 is SYGVNS. The clonotype comes from a man in his 60s with active COVID-19. This rearrangement joins TRBV25-1 to TRBJ2-7; the match to TRBD2 covers 8 bases. The specimen was peripheral blood. The CDR3 DNA reads as TGTGCTAGCAGGGCGGGGGGCTTAGGCGAGCAGTACTTC. Its translation is CASRAGGLGEQYF.